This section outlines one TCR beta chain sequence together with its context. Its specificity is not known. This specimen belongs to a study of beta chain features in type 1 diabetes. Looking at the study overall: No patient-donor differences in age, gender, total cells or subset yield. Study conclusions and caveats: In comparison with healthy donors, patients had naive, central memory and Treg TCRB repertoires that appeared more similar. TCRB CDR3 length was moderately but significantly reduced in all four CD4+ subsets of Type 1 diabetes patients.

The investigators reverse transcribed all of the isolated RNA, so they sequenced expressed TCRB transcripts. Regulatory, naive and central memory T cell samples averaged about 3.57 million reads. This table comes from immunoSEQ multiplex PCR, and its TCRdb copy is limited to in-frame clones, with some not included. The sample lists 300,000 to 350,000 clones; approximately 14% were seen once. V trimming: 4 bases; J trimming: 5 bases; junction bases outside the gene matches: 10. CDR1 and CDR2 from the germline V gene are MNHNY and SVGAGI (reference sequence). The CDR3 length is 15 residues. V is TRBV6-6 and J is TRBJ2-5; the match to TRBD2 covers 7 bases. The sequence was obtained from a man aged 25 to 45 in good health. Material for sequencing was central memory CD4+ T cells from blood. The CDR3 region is CASSSGILGGETQYF. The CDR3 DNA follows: TGTGCCAGCAGTTCCGGAATCTTGGGGGGGGAGACCCAGTACTTC.